Shown below are 25 T cell receptor beta chains from a single sample sequenced in a study of spatial heterogeneity in lung cancer. Time point defined: blood at routine non-recurrence follow-up after resection. TCRdb re-derived calls from the 5' RACE reads in MiXCR, one entry per CDR3 protein. The table records more than 75,000 distinct CDR3 sequences, approximately 19% of them present only once. The source material was PBMCs, sampled at follow-up. The receptors shown here come from a male donor with early-stage non-small cell lung cancer.

This clonotype was seen a handful of times. The chain carries TRBV10-3 and TRBJ1-2; D gene ambiguous. The CDR3 covers 13 residues. Trimming pared 4 bases from V and 8 bases from J, leaving 14 bases between. Germline CDR1 is ENHRY and CDR2 is SYGVKD. The CDR3 here is CAISGTVVAGYTF. CDR3 sequence (DNA): TGTGCCATCAGTGGCACGGTGGTCGCGGGCTACACCTTC.

This clonotype was detected only a few times. The chain has TRBV14 and TRBJ2-1, with 7 bases lining up with TRBD2. This CDR3 has 16 amino acids. The J segment lost 6 bases and the V segment lost 0 bases, leaving 8 bases of the junction unmatched. Germline V gene lookup returns CDR1 SGHDN and CDR2 FVKESK. CDR3 loop: CASSQEILAGANEQFF. In nucleotides, the CDR3 is TGTGCCAGCAGCCAAGAGATCTTAGCGGGCGCCAATGAGCAGTTCTTC.

This clonotype has just a few counts. The chain uses TRBV7-9 and TRBJ2-3; TRBD2 matches at 11 bases. The CDR3 is 15 amino acids. The junction had 6 bases not matched to a gene; V was cut back by 4 bases and J by 6 bases. The V gene's germline CDR1 is SEHNR and CDR2 FQNEAQ (reference sequence). The CDR3 region has the DNA TGTGCCAGCAGCTCCCTAGCGGGAGGAGGTGATACGCAGTATTTT. Translating gives CASSSLAGGGDTQYF.

As to this clonotype: No DNA is shown, since the ends of the CDR3 on it are uncertain; the CDR3 is the one TCRdb lists. V is TRBV23-1 and J is TRBJ1-4; TRBD1, as called in the table, went unchecked against the DNA. TRBV23-1 is marked as an open reading frame, function uncertain. 17 amino acids form the CDR3, both terminal residues included. Here the CDR3 reads CARKIEPGGGLMKNCFF.

In DNA, the CDR3 is TGTGCCAGCAGCCCCTCACTTGGGGCCAACGTCCTGACTTTC. Translation: CASSPSLGANVLTF. The chain links TRBV3-1 to TRBJ2-6; D gene uncertain. The V end was cut by 4 bases, the J end by 3 bases, with 7 bases between. The CDR3 runs to 14 residues. Germline CDR1 is LGHDT and CDR2 is YNNKEL (reference sequence).

This clonotype was picked up many times. The J gene is TRBJ1-5, the V gene TRBV6-5; a possible D gene is TRBD1 (6 bases). Trimming removed 5 bases from V and 4 bases from J, with 9 bases in between. The CDR3 totals 13 residues. Germline CDR1 is MNHEY and CDR2 is SVGAGI. Here the CDR3 reads CASSGQQNQPQHF. The CDR3 coding sequence is TGTGCCAGCAGTGGACAGCAAAATCAGCCCCAGCATTTT.

This clonotype appeared a few times. The chain recombines TRBV4-3 with TRBJ2-6, with D hard to call. Trimming took off 10 bases at V and 0 bases at J, with 7 bases between the two ends. Per germline, CDR1 LGHNA and CDR2 YSLEER. CDR3 length: 13 amino acids. CDR3 loop: CATSSSGANVLTF. CDR3 sequence (DNA): TGCGCCACTTCAAGCTCTGGGGCCAACGTCCTGACTTTC.

The V call is TRBV7-2, the J call TRBJ1-1; perhaps TRBD1 as D (5 bases). CDR1 and CDR2 (germline): SGHTA, FQGNSA. V was pared by 3 bases and J by 5 bases, with 10 bases between. The CDR3 runs to 13 residues. The CDR3 nucleotides read TGTGCCAGCAGCTTGGGGACCTGGACTGAAGCTTTCTTT. Translating gives CASSLGTWTEAFF.

This clonotype has a count of ten or more. This chain connects TRBV20-1 to TRBJ2-1; D ambiguous. CDR3 length: 15 residues. The V gene lost 0 bases and the J gene lost 9 bases, with 18 bases spanning the gap. Per the germline V gene, CDR1 is DFQATT and CDR2 is SNEGSKA (reference sequence). CDR3 in DNA: TGCAGTGCTAGAGATTGGCCCCTCCGCCGGGTTGAGCAGTTCTTC. This codes for CSARDWPLRRVEQFF.

V gene TRBV20-1 combines with J gene TRBJ2-1; the match to TRBD1 covers 8 bases. Germline assignment: CDR1 DFQATT and CDR2 SNEGSKA (reference sequence). The CDR3 has 12 residues. The V segment lost 5 bases and the J segment 6 bases; nucleotides outside the gene matches: 3. The CDR3 DNA reads as TGCAGTGCTTATACAGGGGGCAATGAGCAGTTCTTC. Translation gives CSAYTGGNEQFF.

The chain has TRBV4-1 and TRBJ1-3; D gene ambiguous. V lost 4 bases and J lost 2, with 9 bases in between. The CDR3 extends over 14 amino acids. The V gene's germline CDR1 is MGHRA and CDR2 YSYEKL. The CDR3 loop is CASSPAAPGNTIYF. The CDR3 DNA reads TGCGCCAGCAGCCCAGCCGCTCCTGGAAACACCATATATTTT.

The chain carries TRBV6-2 or TRBV6-3 and TRBJ1-6; possibly TRBD1 for D (5 bases). The CDR3 spans 13 residues. Germline assignment: CDR1 MNHEY and CDR2 SVGEGT. V dropped 4 bases and J dropped 7 bases, with 8 bases sitting between them. The CDR3 here is CASSFRVNSPLHF. Here the CDR3 DNA reads TGTGCCAGCAGTTTCAGGGTGAATTCACCCCTCCACTTT.

A few counts support this clonotype. This rearrangement joins TRBV5-1 to TRBJ1-5; D might be TRBD1 (6 bases). The CDR3 runs 14 residues. V lost 0 bases and J 4 bases, leaving 8 bases between the germline ends. The V gene's germline CDR1 is SGHRS and CDR2 YFSETQ. The CDR3 here is CASSLGTENQPQHF. The CDR3 DNA sequence: TGCGCCAGCAGCTTGGGGACAGAGAATCAGCCCCAGCATTTT.

This clonotype appeared a few times. This chain joins TRBV3-1 and TRBJ2-2; D is perhaps TRBD1 or TRBD2 (5 bases each). V was cut by 2 bases and J by 0 bases, with 13 bases left in between. The germline V gene has CDR1 LGHDT and CDR2 YNNKEL (reference sequence). CDR3 length: 17 residues. CDR3 sequence: CASSQKSGPTNTGELFF. For the CDR3, the DNA is TGTGCCAGCAGCCAAAAATCGGGACCGACGAACACCGGGGAGCTGTTTTTT.

This clonotype turned up a few times. The V call is TRBV15, the J call TRBJ2-5, with TRBD2 identical over 7 bases. Looked up from germline, CDR1 is LNHNV and CDR2 is YYDKDF (reference sequence). The CDR3 totals 14 residues. With V trimmed by 5 bases and J by 5 bases, 8 bases remained unmatched. The CDR3 spells CATSPRGLRETQYF. The CDR3 DNA sequence: TGTGCCACCAGCCCGAGGGGACTACGGGAGACCCAGTACTTC. The whole variable domain, remainder taken from reference TRBV15 and TRBJ2-5, is DAMVIQNPRYQVTQFGKPVTLSCSQTLNHNVMYWYQQKSSQAPKLLFHYYDKDFNNEADTPDNFQSRRPNTSFCFLDIRSPGLGDTAMYLCATSPRGLRETQYFGPGTRLLVL.

This clonotype has a handful of counts. The chain carries TRBV4-1 and TRBJ2-5; 11 bases map to TRBD1. CDR3 length: 15 amino acids. Germline trimming cut 2 bases from V and 6 bases from J; bases unmatched to any gene: 5. Germline assignment: CDR1 MGHRA and CDR2 YSYEKL. The CDR3 nucleotides read TGCGCCAGCAGCCAACCGGGACAGGGGGACAAGACCCAGTACTTC. The encoded protein is CASSQPGQGDKTQYF.

The rearrangement joins TRBV20-1 to TRBJ2-7; D perhaps matches TRBD2 (6 bases). Germline V gene lookup returns CDR1 DFQATT and CDR2 SNEGSKA (reference sequence). CDR3 length: 13 residues. Trimming stripped 6 bases from V and 2 bases from J, with 14 bases between. This CDR3 reads CSAGGLGTYEQYF. The DNA of the CDR3 is TGCAGTGCGGGGGGACTGGGGACCTACGAGCAGTACTTC.

This clonotype was counted many times. The CDR3 reads CASSLGPDNRQPQHF. The CDR3 DNA reads TGTGCCAGCAGCTTGGGCCCGGACAATCGGCAGCCCCAGCATTTT. The chain is built from TRBV5-6 and TRBJ1-5, with D possibly TRBD1 on 5 matching bases. The germline gives CDR1 SGHDT, CDR2 YYEEEE. The CDR3 spans 15 residues. Deletions cut 0 bases from V and 7 bases from J, with 14 bases between.

This clonotype occurred once. The chain employs TRBV5-1 and TRBJ1-1; 9 bases align to TRBD1. The junction had 9 bases not matched to a gene; V was cut back by 4 bases and J by 2 bases. The CDR3 loop spans 16 amino acids. Germline V lookup: CDR1 SGHRS, CDR2 YFSETQ. The CDR3, as DNA: TGCGCCAGCAGCCGAACAGGGGGCGGAAGAAACACTGAAGCTTTCTTT. Amino acids: CASSRTGGGRNTEAFF.

In its sample, this clonotype was seen a few times. The chain couples TRBV7-2 to TRBJ2-7; D perhaps matches TRBD1 (7 bases). The CDR3 runs to 14 residues. The germline CDR1 and CDR2 sequences are SGHTA and FQGNSA. Trimming removed 5 bases at V and 3 bases at J, with 14 bases between. The chain's CDR3 is CASSGGTEVYEQYF. The CDR3 coding sequence is TGTGCCAGCAGCGGCGGGACAGAGGTCTACGAGCAGTACTTC.

This clonotype has a handful of counts. The CDR3 protein is CASSLSPGSSGTQYF. For the CDR3, the DNA is TGTGCCAGCAGCTTATCCCCTGGGTCCTCGGGTACGCAGTATTTT. J is TRBJ2-3 and V is TRBV7-2; no clear D. Trimming cost V 2 bases and J 8 bases, with 17 bases left between them. The CDR3 totals 15 residues. Germline V gene sequence: CDR1 SGHTA, CDR2 FQGNSA.

This clonotype has just a few counts. V gene TRBV27 combines with J gene TRBJ1-2, with no clear D. The CDR3 contains 14 residues. Trimming took 5 bases from V and 0 from J, leaving 10 bases between them. The germline CDR1 and CDR2 sequences are MNHEY and SMNVEV (reference sequence). In DNA, the CDR3 is TGTGCCAGCAGTGTCCACGGACCTAACTATGGCTACACCTTC. Translating it yields CASSVHGPNYGYTF.

The table lists this clonotype with a few counts. The rearrangement joins TRBV18 to TRBJ2-5; 7 bases line up with TRBD1. The CDR3 covers 16 residues. CDR1 KGHSH and CDR2 LQKENI come from the germline V gene. The V gene end was trimmed by 1 base and the J gene end by 7 bases; junction bases not matched to a gene: 12. In nucleotides, the CDR3 is TGTGCCAGCTCACCACTCGCCGAGACAGGGTCCGGGACCCAGTACTTC. Translation gives CASSPLAETGSGTQYF.

This clonotype was detected only a few times. J is TRBJ2-3 and V is TRBV9; D gene ambiguous. This CDR3 region has 15 residues. Germline loops: CDR1 SGDLS, CDR2 YYNGEE. V gave up 0 bases and J gave up 0 bases, with 8 bases separating them. CDR3 DNA sequence: TGTGCCAGCAGCGTAGGCGACCCTAGCACAGATACGCAGTATTTT. Its protein product is CASSVGDPSTDTQYF.

This clonotype was detected only a few times. CDR3 sequence: CSALGGGGINSPLHF. The CDR3 DNA reads as TGCAGTGCTCTGGGGGGAGGAGGTATCAATTCACCCCTCCACTTT. The J gene is TRBJ1-6, the V gene TRBV20-1; D might be TRBD1 (5 bases). V dropped 5 bases and J dropped 7 bases, with 18 bases sitting between them. The germline V gene has CDR1 DFQATT and CDR2 SNEGSKA (reference sequence). The CDR3 is 15 residues long.